Listed below are T cell receptor beta chains from one sample, sequenced in a study of blood T cell repertoires in COVID-19. Sequencing used immunoSEQ multiplex PCR; TCRdb keeps in-frame clones, though not all of them. Among about 380,000 clones listed, around 85% were seen once. The specimen was peripheral blood. These receptors came from a woman between 18 and 30 years old with acute or convalescent COVID-19. Both conserved end residues are part of each CDR3. Fields, in order: CDR3 DNA, CDR3 protein, clone size, D gene, J gene, V gene. The D gene is left open where the match is weak. Expanded clones get a size class; other rows say once, few or many, or leave the size out.

TGTGCCAGCAGCGTAGGCACATCCTATAATTCACCCCTCCACTTT,CASSVGTSYNSPLHF,few,-,TRBJ1-6,TRBV9
TGCGCCAGCAGCCTACGGACTAGCGGGACTTACGAGCAGTACTTC,CASSLRTSGTYEQYF,-,TRBD2,TRBJ2-7,TRBV4-1
TGCGCCAGCAGCTTCGGGGGATACACTGAAGCTTTCTTT,CASSFGGYTEAFF,-,-,TRBJ1-1,TRBV5-1
TGTGCCTGGACCCCGGGACAGGGGAGTGAAAAACTGTTTTTT,CAWTPGQGSEKLFF,once,TRBD1,TRBJ1-4,TRBV30
TGTGCCAGTACCTCACCCGGACAGGGACTGAAGCAGTTCTTC,CASTSPGQGLKQFF,-,TRBD1,TRBJ2-1,TRBV19
TGCGCCAGCGGGGCGGGGACAGGGGGCGACGAGACCCAGTACTTC,CASGAGTGGDETQYF,-,TRBD1,TRBJ2-5,TRBV5-1
TGCGCCAGCAGTGGAGCTTTAGACTCCTACAATGAGCAGTTCTTC,CASSGALDSYNEQFF,-,-,TRBJ2-1,TRBV5-1
TGTGCCAGCAGCCCGCCCCGCGGGGGTGTAACTTACGAGCAGTACTTC,CASSPPRGGVTYEQYF,-,TRBD2,TRBJ2-7,TRBV3-1/TRBV3-2
TGTGCCAGCAGCCCAGGGACTAGCGGGGGTGGGGAGACCCAGTACTTC,CASSPGTSGGGETQYF,-,TRBD2,TRBJ2-5,TRBV7-3
TGTGCCTGGAGTGTAGGCAGCGTGGAGACCCAGTACTTC,CAWSVGSVETQYF,-,-,TRBJ2-5,TRBV30
TGTGCCAGCAGCTCGGACAGGGTGGCGTATGGCTACACCTTC,CASSSDRVAYGYTF,once,TRBD1,TRBJ1-2,TRBV7-2
TGTGCCAGTAGTATAGTCGGGGGAATCCCCGGGGAGCTGTTTTTT,CASSIVGGIPGELFF,-,-,TRBJ2-2,TRBV19
TGTGCCAGCAGCCCAACCTATAGCAATCAGCCCCAGCATTTT,CASSPTYSNQPQHF,-,-,TRBJ1-5,TRBV9
TGCGCCAGCAGTACGGGACTAGCGGGACGGGAGACCCAGTACTTC,CASSTGLAGRETQYF,-,TRBD2,TRBJ2-5,TRBV5-1
TGTGCCAGCAGCTTGGGGGACCGGGAGGGTTCACCCCTCCACTTT,CASSLGDREGSPLHF,-,-,TRBJ1-6,TRBV5-4
TGTGCCAGCAGCGCCTCCGGCAGGCCCAACACTGAAGCTTTCTTT,CASSASGRPNTEAFF,-,-,TRBJ1-1,TRBV5-4
TGTGCCAGTAGTATACTTATTGGGAGGCTATCTAACTATGGCTACACCTTC,CASSILIGRLSNYGYTF,-,-,TRBJ1-2,TRBV19
TGTGCCAGCAGCTTACCCGGGGGGGGGAGCACTGAAGCTTTCTTT,CASSLPGGGSTEAFF,-,-,TRBJ1-1,TRBV11-2
TGTGCCAGCAGCGTAGATCCCCCGGGCGAGCAGTACTTC,CASSVDPPGEQYF,-,-,TRBJ2-7,TRBV9
TGTGCCACCAGTGATTTGGGGACAGAACGGAATGAGCAGTTCTTC,CATSDLGTERNEQFF,-,TRBD1,TRBJ2-1,TRBV24-1
TGTGCCAGCAGTTACGGGGGCCGGGACGAGCAGTACTTC,CASSYGGRDEQYF,-,-,TRBJ2-7,TRBV6-5
TGTGCCAGCAGCAAACGGGGAGGGGGTGAGCAGTTCTTC,CASSKRGGGEQFF,-,-,TRBJ2-1,TRBV21-1
TGTGCCAGCAGCCAAGTTAGAAATGAAAAACTGTTTTTT,CASSQVRNEKLFF,-,-,TRBJ1-4,TRBV14
TGCGCCAGCAGCCCCCCGCAGGGCGCCACTGAAGCTTTCTTT,CASSPPQGATEAFF,-,-,TRBJ1-1,TRBV5-1
TGTGCCAGCAGCCCTGGAACAGGCTGGGGCACTGAAGCTTTCTTT,CASSPGTGWGTEAFF,-,-,TRBJ1-1,TRBV5-6
TGTGCCAGTAGTACGACTAGCGGTCGCACAGATACGCAGTATTTT,CASSTTSGRTDTQYF,-,TRBD2,TRBJ2-3,TRBV19
TGTGCCAGCAGCGTCGGTGGACAGTCCAGCTCTGGAAACACCATATATTTT,CASSVGGQSSSGNTIYF,-,-,TRBJ1-3,TRBV9
TGTGCCAGCAGCTCGTCAGGGATTCCCGACGGCTACACCTTC,CASSSSGIPDGYTF,-,-,TRBJ1-2,TRBV7-3
TGTGCCAGCAGCTTAGCCCCTGCGGGGACGCAGTACTTC,CASSLAPAGTQYF,-,-,TRBJ2-4,TRBV7-9
TGTGCCAGCAGCTCCGTGGACAGGGTTAACGAGCAGTACTTC,CASSSVDRVNEQYF,-,TRBD1,TRBJ2-7,TRBV13
TGTGCCAGTAGTGGCCGGGACAGGGGCAACGAGCAGTACTTC,CASSGRDRGNEQYF,-,TRBD1,TRBJ2-7,TRBV19
TGTGCCAGCAGTTTCGTAGGGAGAATAAATCAGCCCCAGCATTTT,CASSFVGRINQPQHF,-,-,TRBJ1-5,TRBV28
TGTGTCCTAACCAGGCACTTCTCCTATAATTCACCCCTCCACTTT,CVLTRHFSYNSPLHF,-,-,TRBJ1-6,TRBV2
TGCAGCGTGGGGCAGGGTAACTATGGCTACACCTTC,CSVGQGNYGYTF,-,-,TRBJ1-2,TRBV29-1
TGTGCCTGGAGTTTAAGGGGGACCAATTCACCCCTCCACTTT,CAWSLRGTNSPLHF,-,-,TRBJ1-6,TRBV30
TGTGCCAGCAGCTCCGGGACAGGGGGATACGAGCAGTACTTC,CASSSGTGGYEQYF,once,TRBD1,TRBJ2-7,TRBV5-6